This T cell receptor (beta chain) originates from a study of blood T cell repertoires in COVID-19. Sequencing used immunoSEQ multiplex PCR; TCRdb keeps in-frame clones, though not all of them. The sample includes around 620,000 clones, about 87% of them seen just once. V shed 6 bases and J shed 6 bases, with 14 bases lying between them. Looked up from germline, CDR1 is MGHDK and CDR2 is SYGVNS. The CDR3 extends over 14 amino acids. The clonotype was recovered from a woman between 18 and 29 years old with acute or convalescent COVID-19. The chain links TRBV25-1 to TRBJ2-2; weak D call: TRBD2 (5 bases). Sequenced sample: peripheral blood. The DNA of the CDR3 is TGTGCCAGCAGATCGGACTTCCCTCCCGGGGAGCTGTTTTTT. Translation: CASRSDFPPGELFF.